This section outlines one T cell receptor beta chain sequence together with its context. Its antigen is undetermined. Trimming cost V 4 bases and J 5 bases, with 11 bases left between them. Germline V CDR1 and CDR2: SGHNT, YYREEE (reference sequence). The CDR3 contains 13 residues. The table came from immunoSEQ multiplex PCR; TCRdb's copy has only in-frame clones and leaves some out. The table lists roughly 96,000 clones, about 89% of them singletons. This entry is derived from a study of T cell responses to AZD1222 COVID-19 vaccine. Overall study results and limits: Females made up more of the donors, who were largely white British, and clonal diversity may have come out too low.

The starting material was peripheral blood, obtained on day 0 of AZD1222 vaccination. This clonotype originated in an adult in good health. V is TRBV5-4 and J is TRBJ2-3; TRBD2 might be the D (6 bases). CDR3 sequence reads: CASSTTREDTQYF. CDR3 in DNA: TGTGCCAGCAGCACGACTAGGGAAGATACGCAGTATTTT.